This T cell receptor beta chain was observed in a study of T cell therapy after organ transplantation (dated by TCRdb to about 2019). Concerning the study at large: Therapy products were autologous CMV-specific T cells expanded in vitro for roughly 15 days with a peptide pool of 30 HLA class I and II CMV epitopes. Long-term post-therapy samples were obtainable from only about 75% of the 10 patients. Patients were given up to 6 doses of T cells at 2-week intervals and were followed for 25 to 30 weeks after finishing therapy. A median of 1.92 x 10^8 CMV-specific T cells was administered to patients across 2 to 6 intravenous infusions. The study was a follow-up TRBV repertoire analysis of an open-label phase I trial of autologous CMV-specific adoptive T cell therapy in solid-organ transplant recipients. Blood samples for the long-term post-therapy time point were taken 20 to 29 weeks after therapy ended. About 80% of the ten patients were classed as clinical responders and two as nonresponders. Beyond this particular receptor, the publication reports: Reconstitution after therapy appeared to include not only transferred clonotypes but also endogenous clonotypes that had not been detected in the therapy products. Because the cohort was small, confounders such as concurrent antirejection and antiviral medications could not be assessed. The fold change in CD8 clonality after therapy was inversely correlated with pretherapy clonality, which suggests that less biased repertoires were more open to remodeling. Before therapy, nonresponders had marked clonal expansions, and their repertoires changed minimally after therapy. Few detected expansions in nonresponders may reflect reduced sample coverage from poor CD8+ T cell yield.

The sample's time point, from its label and the paper: 20-29 weeks after completion of therapy. Solid-organ transplant recipients with drug-resistant/recurrent cytomegalovirus were included as patients. Ten or so trial participants were chosen for repertoire analysis on the basis of the availability of post-therapy peripheral blood mononuclear cells. Viable CD3+CD8+CD4- lymphocytes were sorted from PBMCs on a BD FACSAria III. The Qiagen DNeasy Kit was used to extract genomic DNA from the sorted cells. As for this clone: No cognate antigen has been identified for it. No per-base quality is available; no much larger clone lies one base away.

V ends up 5 bases short and J 6 bases short, with an unmatched junction base count of 10. Reading the germline V gene gives CDR1 KGHSH and CDR2 LQKENI. Measured from the cysteine to the phenylalanine, the CDR3 is 15 residues long. Only CDR3 DNA remains: 45 bases, in frame from the first base. The immunoSEQ two-step, bias-controlled multiplex PCR assay was used to amplify TRB CDR3 regions from genomic DNA. CDR3 libraries were sequenced on an Illumina NextSeq 500. The paper's data handling went like this. The immunoSEQ Analyzer platform was used for initial alignment and bioinformatics, including bias normalization against synthetic CDR3 analogs. Annotation of V, D and J genes followed the definitions in the IMGT database. For further TRBV analyses, VDJtools version 1.1.10 and the R package tcR version 2.2.1.11 were used with default settings. GLIPH analysis was performed with version 1.0 using default settings. In CDR3 sequences with at least 5 reads, significant changes in clonotype frequency were tested by a 2-sided binomial test with Benjamini-Hochberg correction (alpha = 0.01). In TCRdb, the immuneACCESS table is reduced to in-frame sequences with V and J assigned. These tables do not hold every clone; where another copy was compared, an unresolved V gene accounts for under half, and the others remain unexplained. From that table come the V and J calls and clone size; the DNA was used to work out D and trimming. The sample includes 3,000 to 4,000 clones, with about two thirds observed a single time. The top ten clonotypes cover about 35% of the sample.

This material consisted of CD8+ T cells from blood, taken after autologous CMV-specific T cell therapy. This chain joins TRBV18 to TRBJ2-3, and 8 bases in between align with TRBD2. The receptor was isolated from a human patient who had received a solid organ transplant and had CMV disease. Because of the transplant, the T cells may be the graft donor's rather than the patient's own. The nucleotide sequence reads TGTGCCAGCTCAAACTTTAGCGGGATCACCGATACGCAGTATTTT. It translates to CASSNFSGITDTQYF.